Listed below are T cell receptor beta chains from one sample, sequenced in a study of blood T cells in healthy people across ages. Using its own MiXCR run on the 5' RACE reads, TCRdb lists one record per CDR3 protein. Among 550,000 to 600,000 distinct CDR3 sequences, 27% were seen once, and the ten largest hold roughly 20%. Sequences were obtained from blood. Receptors were obtained from a woman aged 70-85 years in good health. CDR3s include the opening cysteine and the closing phenylalanine or tryptophan. The D gene is left open where the match is weak. Some rows mark clone size as missing; the rest say once, few, many or name a class of expanded clone.

v_gene	d_gene	j_gene	abundance	CDR3aa	CDR3nt
TRBV19	-	TRBJ1-4	-	CATRSSGGRTNEKLFF	TGTGCCACCCGCTCTTCGGGGGGCAGAACTAATGAAAAACTGTTTTTT
TRBV28	TRBD1	TRBJ2-1	-	CASTFPGQRNNEQFF	TGTGCCAGCACCTTCCCGGGACAGCGCAACAATGAGCAGTTCTTC
TRBV7-6	TRBD1	TRBJ1-2	-	CASSPGTSQGARGYTF	TGTGCCAGCAGCCCTGGGACATCACAGGGGGCGCGAGGCTACACCTTC
TRBV19	-	TRBJ2-6	few	CASSSQANVLTF	TGTGCCAGTAGTTCCCAGGCCAACGTCCTGACTTTC
TRBV20-1	-	TRBJ2-5	few	CSPSAQGGTQYF	TGCAGTCCTAGCGCACAAGGGGGGACCCAGTACTTC
TRBV12-3/TRBV12-4	TRBD1	TRBJ1-2	-	CASTDHQTGAYGYTF	TGTGCCAGCACCGACCATCAAACAGGGGCGTATGGCTACACCTTC
TRBV5-8	TRBD1	TRBJ1-2	-	CASSVDRSTAWSGYGYTF	TGTGCCAGCAGCGTGGACAGGTCGACTGCTTGGTCGGGCTATGGCTACACCTTC
TRBV20-1	-	TRBJ2-7	few	CSASGSGLYEQYF	TGCAGTGCTAGTGGTTCGGGCCTTTACGAGCAGTACTTC
TRBV9	TRBD2	TRBJ2-1	few	CASSPHPGLLSDNEQFF	TGTGCCAGCAGCCCCCATCCGGGACTACTATCCGACAATGAGCAGTTCTTC
TRBV29-1	-	TRBJ1-2	few	CSVDTPARSNYGYTF	TGCAGCGTTGACACCCCAGCAAGATCTAACTATGGCTACACCTTC
TRBV7-7	-	TRBJ2-1	few	CASSRQRAGHNEQFF	TGTGCTAGCAGCCGACAGCGGGCGGGTCACAATGAGCAGTTCTTC
TRBV5-1	-	TRBJ1-1	few	CASGDPKDTEAFF	TGCGCCAGCGGGGACCCTAAGGACACTGAAGCTTTCTTT
TRBV5-1	-	TRBJ2-7	few	CASSLSGQLSYEQYF	TGCGCCAGCAGCTTGTCCGGCCAGCTTTCCTACGAGCAGTACTTC
TRBV7-3	TRBD1	TRBJ1-6	-	CASSARDRGNSPLHF	TGTGCCAGCAGCGCCCGGGACAGGGGTAATTCACCCCTCCACTTT
TRBV14	-	TRBJ1-1	-	CASSLEDTQGLVTEAFF	TGTGCCAGCAGTTTAGAGGACACACAGGGCTTAGTCACTGAAGCTTTCTTT
TRBV3-1	-	TRBJ2-6	-	CASSRLGSSGANVLTF	TGTGCCAGCAGCCGGCTAGGGAGCTCTGGGGCCAACGTCCTGACTTTC
TRBV5-1	TRBD1	TRBJ2-2	-	CASQDPGQGNTGELFF	TGCGCCAGCCAAGATCCGGGACAGGGAAACACCGGGGAGCTGTTTTTT
TRBV29-1	TRBD1	TRBJ2-3	many	CSAGTGTDTQYF	TGCAGCGCTGGGACAGGGACAGATACGCAGTATTTT
TRBV4-1	TRBD1	TRBJ2-5	few	CASSQDGQGGQETQYF	TGCGCCAGCAGCCAAGATGGACAGGGAGGCCAAGAGACCCAGTACTTC
TRBV6-2/TRBV6-3	TRBD1	TRBJ1-4	-	CASSYYGTANEKPFF	TGTGCCAGCAGTTATTACGGGACAGCTAATGAAAAACCGTTTTTT
TRBV5-1	-	TRBJ2-5	many	CASSLTSTETQYF	TGCGCCAGCAGCTTGACTAGCACAGAGACCCAGTACTTC
TRBV6-2/TRBV6-3	-	TRBJ2-7	-	CASTQGPPYEQYF	TGTGCCAGCACACAGGGACCCCCCTACGAGCAGTACTTC
TRBV5-4	TRBD2	TRBJ2-5	-	CASSFGTSGEAQYF	TGTGCCAGCAGCTTTGGGACTAGCGGAGAGGCCCAGTACTTC
TRBV29-1	TRBD2	TRBJ2-1	-	CSVEDLCGISGSSLGSSYNEQFF	TGCAGCGTTGAAGATCTTTGCGGAATTAGCGGGAGTAGTTTGGGGAGCTCCTACAATGAGCAGTTCTTC
TRBV20-1	-	TRBJ1-4	few	CSAHPGRGNEKLFF	TGCAGTGCTCACCCCGGACGGGGGAATGAAAAACTGTTTTTT
TRBV4-3	-	TRBJ1-1	many	CASSHGRGTEAFF	TGCGCCAGCAGCCACGGTCGGGGCACTGAAGCTTTCTTT
TRBV7-8	TRBD2	TRBJ2-5	-	CASSTGTSGLVLGTQYF	TGTGCCAGCAGCACCGGGACTAGCGGGCTTGTATTGGGGACCCAGTACTTC
TRBV20-1	-	TRBJ2-5	few	CSPFIRGQETQYF	TGCAGTCCTTTCATCAGGGGACAAGAGACCCAGTACTTC
TRBV2	TRBD1	TRBJ1-1	few	CASTRDSPTPMNTEAFF	TGTGCCAGCACCAGGGACAGCCCTACACCAATGAACACTGAAGCTTTCTTT
TRBV29-1	-	TRBJ2-1	many	CSVQPGHLYNEQFF	TGCAGCGTCCAACCGGGACACCTATACAATGAGCAGTTCTTC
TRBV7-9	-	TRBJ1-5	few	CASSLAGTQPQHF	TGTGCCAGCAGCTTAGCAGGGACTCAGCCCCAGCATTTT
TRBV3-1	-	TRBJ1-3	few	CASGRGRTGNTIYF	TGTGCCAGCGGTCGGGGGCGAACCGGAAACACCATATATTTT
TRBV20-1	-	TRBJ1-1	-	CSARVMEMNTEAFF	TGCAGTGCTAGAGTCATGGAAATGAACACTGAAGCTTTCTTT
TRBV3-1	TRBD2	TRBJ2-5	few	CASSQGTSGGRKTQYF	TGTGCCAGCAGCCAAGGGACTAGCGGGGGACGGAAGACCCAGTACTTC
TRBV5-1	-	TRBJ1-2	-	CASSLARTETYGYTF	TGCGCCAGCAGCTTGGCCAGGACAGAGACTTATGGCTACACCTTC
TRBV28	-	TRBJ2-7	once	CASSLQSGSYEQYF	TGTGCCAGCAGCCTTCAGAGTGGGTCCTACGAGCAGTACTTC
TRBV6-1	TRBD2	TRBJ2-7	-	CASSVGTSGIYEQYF	TGTGCCAGCAGTGTCGGGACTAGCGGTATATACGAGCAGTACTTC
TRBV7-2	TRBD1	TRBJ2-7	few	CASSPIKGQGAYEQYF	TGTGCCAGCAGCCCCATCAAAGGACAGGGAGCCTACGAGCAGTACTTC
TRBV3-1	-	TRBJ1-1	-	CASSQDVAIGAFF	TGTGCCAGCAGCCAAGATGTGGCGATTGGAGCTTTCTTT
TRBV3-1	TRBD1	TRBJ1-1	few	CASSPKNRGLTEAFF	TGTGCCAGCAGCCCGAAAAACAGGGGGCTCACTGAAGCTTTCTTT
TRBV7-9	-	TRBJ2-3	-	CASSSRRGISTDTQYF	TGTGCCAGCAGCTCGCGTCGGGGGATAAGCACAGATACGCAGTATTTT
TRBV5-6	TRBD2	TRBJ2-1	few	CASTSGLAGTYNEQFF	TGTGCCAGCACCTCCGGACTAGCGGGCACCTACAATGAGCAGTTCTTC